This T cell receptor beta chain was sequenced during a study of blood T cell repertoires in COVID-19. On the study more broadly: Acute and convalescent COVID-19 specimens originated in the United States, Italy and Spain. Sources were T cells, B-cell-depleted T cells, or PBMCs; the material itself was cDNA or gDNA.

Per the study methods: Amplification of reference gene primers provided the estimated nucleated cell counts. Here immunoSEQ multiplex PCR was the method, and the copy in TCRdb shows in-frame clones only, minus some. The DNA gave D and trimming, while V, J and clone size come from that table. The sample carries under 300,000 clones, roughly 89% recorded once. Germline V gene data show CDR1 as LGHDT and CDR2 as YNNKEL (reference sequence). Trimming at V came to 3 bases and at J to 6 bases, leaving 6 bases not matched to a gene. The CDR3 spans 14 residues. The sample taken for sequencing was peripheral blood. The chain is built from TRBV3-1 (or the pseudogene TRBV3-2) and TRBJ2-7, with 9 bases lining up with TRBD1. The source of this sequence is a woman between 40 and 55 years old who had recovered from COVID-19. CDR3 nucleotides: TGTGCCAGCAGCCACCTTGACAGGGGGGTCGAGCAGTACTTC. The encoded protein is CASSHLDRGVEQYF.